The text below deals with one T cell receptor (beta chain). Antigen unknown. Other DNA sequences of this sample code for an identical CDR3. The donor cohort consisted entirely of Caucasian adults residing in Nashville, Tennessee. A split of CD4+ cells into CD45RA+ naive and CD45RA-negative memory subsets was performed. The protocol was immunoSEQ multiplex PCR, while the TCRdb copy is restricted to in-frame clones and leaves out a portion. Of 650,000 to 750,000 clones in the sample, roughly 78% were seen once. These data originate in a study of shared clonotypes between healthy human individuals. General study results and limits: The sharing of roughly 5% of naive CD4 clonotypes was seen across several donors. Non-shared clonotypes had lower generation probabilities than clonotypes shared by all four sorted-subset donors.

V was clipped by 5 bases and J by 3 bases; unmatched bases: 3. Germline V gene data show CDR1 as LNHNV and CDR2 as YYDKDF (reference sequence). This CDR3 spans 15 amino acids. The sample taken for sequencing was memory CD4+ T cells sorted from blood. This sample's subset: CD45RA-negative fraction. The gene calls are TRBV15 and TRBJ2-1; 11 bases are a match to TRBD2. This TCR came from a woman between 25 and 40 years old in good health. The CDR3 here is CATSGGTSGYNEQFF. Written as DNA, the CDR3 is TGTGCCACCAGCGGCGGGACTAGCGGCTACAATGAGCAGTTCTTC.